This TCR beta chain was observed in a study of T cell changes during pregnancy in multiple sclerosis (dated by TCRdb to between 2017 and 2020). Study-level background: In women with multiple sclerosis, the researchers looked at how the T cell repertoire shifted as pregnancy progressed.

About this clone: The antigen it binds to is not known. Base qualities are not at hand, and no much larger clone is one base apart.

Library prep was done by the immunoSEQ multiplex PCR assay. The clones in this table, taken by TCRdb from immuneACCESS, are in-frame only. Not every clone is retained; where verified, under half of the shortfall comes from an unresolved V gene, and the cause of the rest is unknown. In this sample the table shows under 100,000 clones, about 94% of which occur a single time. The top ten clones comprise more than 2% of the sample. CDR1 and CDR2 are read off the germline V gene (reference sequence) as SEHNR and FQNEAQ. From its cysteine to its phenylalanine, the CDR3 spans 15 amino acids. The sequence is cut down to CDR3 DNA, 45 bases in frame from base 1. At the junction V is shortened by 2 bases and J by 0 bases, with 10 bases in between.

The sequences come from peripheral blood, collected in the third trimester of pregnancy. The receptor's source is a female donor with multiple sclerosis, enrolled in a pregnancy study. The receptor chain draws on TRBV7-9 and TRBJ1-1, with the D gene not confidently named. The DNA sequence reads TGTGCCAGCAGCTTAAGAGGCGCCCTGAACACTGAAGCTTTCTTT. Its coded protein is CASSLRGALNTEAFF.